Each of the 5 T cell receptor beta chains below was sequenced from the same sample in a study of response to subunit inactivated influenza vaccine. A single record per CDR3 protein comes from TCRdb applying MiXCR to the RT-PCR reads. This table has 430,000 or so distinct CDR3 sequences, 10% to 11% appearing once. Sequenced material: PBMCs from blood, taken 40 to 50 days after vaccination. The source of these receptors is a man aged 45-65 years who received an inactivated influenza vaccine.

CDR3 nucleotides: TGTGCCAGCAGCTTCGGGTACGGGAGAGGATCCTACGAGCAGTACTTC. Translating gives CASSFGYGRGSYEQYF. This sequence joins TRBV7-2 and TRBJ2-7; possibly TRBD2 for D (6 bases). Germline values: CDR1 SGHTA, CDR2 FQGNSA. V lost 3 bases to trimming and J lost 1 base, with 16 bases between them. CDR3 length equals 16 residues.

Many counts were recorded for this clonotype. The chain combines TRBV15 with TRBJ2-7, with 8 positions matching TRBD1. Germline-derived CDR1 and CDR2 are LNHNV and YYDKDF (reference sequence). This CDR3 has 14 residues. V shed 5 bases and J 2 bases; nucleotides not matched to a gene: 5. CDR3 in DNA: TGTGCCACCAGCCTGACAGGGGCGCCCTACGAGCAGTACTTC. Amino acids: CATSLTGAPYEQYF.

This chain connects TRBV5-1 to TRBJ1-1, with D maybe TRBD1 (5 bases). Germline lookup yields CDR1 SGHRS and CDR2 YFSETQ. The ends were cut back, 0 bases at V and 8 bases at J, with 11 bases in the middle. This CDR3 is built from 13 residues. This chain's CDR3 is CASSLDRPPEAFF. In DNA, the CDR3 is TGCGCCAGCAGCTTGGACAGGCCGCCAGAAGCTTTCTTT.

The chain uses TRBV30 and TRBJ2-1, with D perhaps being TRBD1 or TRBD2 (5 bases each). Trimming took off 2 bases at V and 9 bases at J, with 14 bases between the two ends. The CDR3 totals 13 residues. CDR1 and CDR2 (germline): GTSNPN, SVGIG (reference sequence). The CDR3 reads CAWSRDLRGEQFF. The CDR3 nucleotides are TGTGCCTGGAGTAGGGACCTTCGAGGTGAGCAGTTCTTC.

V gene TRBV2 combines with J gene TRBJ2-5; TRBD2 aligns across 8 bases. This CDR3 contains 15 residues. Germline V gene data show CDR1 as SNHLY and CDR2 as FYNNEI. The J segment lost 0 bases and the V segment lost 6 bases, leaving 6 bases of the junction unmatched. This CDR3 is CASRVSGVHQETQYF. CDR3 in DNA: TGTGCCAGCAGGGTTAGCGGGGTGCACCAAGAGACCCAGTACTTC.